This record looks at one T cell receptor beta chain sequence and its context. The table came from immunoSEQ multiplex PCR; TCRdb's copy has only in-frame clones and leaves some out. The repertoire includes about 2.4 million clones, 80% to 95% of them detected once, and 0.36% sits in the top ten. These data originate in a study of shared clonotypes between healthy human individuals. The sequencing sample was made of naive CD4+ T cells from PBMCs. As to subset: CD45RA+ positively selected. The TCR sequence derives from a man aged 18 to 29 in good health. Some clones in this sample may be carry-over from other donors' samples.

CDR3 loop: CAGMLVRGRPYSNQPQHF. The CDR3 DNA is TGTGCCGGAATGCTTGTGAGGGGGCGACCGTATAGCAATCAGCCCCAGCATTTT. This chain connects TRBV7-6 to TRBJ1-5; TRBD1 matches 7 bases. The J segment lost 0 bases and the V segment lost 11 bases, leaving 19 bases of the junction unmatched. The CDR3 length is 18 residues. Germline lookup yields CDR1 SGHVS and CDR2 FNYEAQ.